This TCR beta chain derives from a study of cytomegalovirus exposure and HLA in healthy donors. V gave up 0 bases and J gave up 7 bases; unmatched junction bases: 6. Germline values: CDR1 SGHRS, CDR2 YFSETQ. The CDR3 length is 15 residues. At the time of sampling, donors were nominally healthy, though unrecorded immune exposures were likely. On this clone itself: The antigen is unknown.

Amplification used 60 Vbeta primers and 13 Jbeta primers. Using immunoSEQ multiplex PCR, the repertoire was profiled, and TCRdb retains in-frame clones only, with some absent. The data show roughly 100,000 clones, approximately 66% seen once. General study results and limits: The authors later found TCR association rates varying by HLA locus, with DRB1 most and HLA-C fewest.

This chain joins TRBV5-1 and TRBJ2-7; TRBD1 agrees at 11 bases. The sample comprised PBMCs. This clonotype was obtained from a man aged 35-49 years in good health and CMV-seropositive. The CDR3 sequence is CASSLAGQGAEEQYV. CDR3 coding DNA: TGCGCCAGCAGCTTGGCCGGACAGGGGGCAGAAGAGCAGTACGTC.